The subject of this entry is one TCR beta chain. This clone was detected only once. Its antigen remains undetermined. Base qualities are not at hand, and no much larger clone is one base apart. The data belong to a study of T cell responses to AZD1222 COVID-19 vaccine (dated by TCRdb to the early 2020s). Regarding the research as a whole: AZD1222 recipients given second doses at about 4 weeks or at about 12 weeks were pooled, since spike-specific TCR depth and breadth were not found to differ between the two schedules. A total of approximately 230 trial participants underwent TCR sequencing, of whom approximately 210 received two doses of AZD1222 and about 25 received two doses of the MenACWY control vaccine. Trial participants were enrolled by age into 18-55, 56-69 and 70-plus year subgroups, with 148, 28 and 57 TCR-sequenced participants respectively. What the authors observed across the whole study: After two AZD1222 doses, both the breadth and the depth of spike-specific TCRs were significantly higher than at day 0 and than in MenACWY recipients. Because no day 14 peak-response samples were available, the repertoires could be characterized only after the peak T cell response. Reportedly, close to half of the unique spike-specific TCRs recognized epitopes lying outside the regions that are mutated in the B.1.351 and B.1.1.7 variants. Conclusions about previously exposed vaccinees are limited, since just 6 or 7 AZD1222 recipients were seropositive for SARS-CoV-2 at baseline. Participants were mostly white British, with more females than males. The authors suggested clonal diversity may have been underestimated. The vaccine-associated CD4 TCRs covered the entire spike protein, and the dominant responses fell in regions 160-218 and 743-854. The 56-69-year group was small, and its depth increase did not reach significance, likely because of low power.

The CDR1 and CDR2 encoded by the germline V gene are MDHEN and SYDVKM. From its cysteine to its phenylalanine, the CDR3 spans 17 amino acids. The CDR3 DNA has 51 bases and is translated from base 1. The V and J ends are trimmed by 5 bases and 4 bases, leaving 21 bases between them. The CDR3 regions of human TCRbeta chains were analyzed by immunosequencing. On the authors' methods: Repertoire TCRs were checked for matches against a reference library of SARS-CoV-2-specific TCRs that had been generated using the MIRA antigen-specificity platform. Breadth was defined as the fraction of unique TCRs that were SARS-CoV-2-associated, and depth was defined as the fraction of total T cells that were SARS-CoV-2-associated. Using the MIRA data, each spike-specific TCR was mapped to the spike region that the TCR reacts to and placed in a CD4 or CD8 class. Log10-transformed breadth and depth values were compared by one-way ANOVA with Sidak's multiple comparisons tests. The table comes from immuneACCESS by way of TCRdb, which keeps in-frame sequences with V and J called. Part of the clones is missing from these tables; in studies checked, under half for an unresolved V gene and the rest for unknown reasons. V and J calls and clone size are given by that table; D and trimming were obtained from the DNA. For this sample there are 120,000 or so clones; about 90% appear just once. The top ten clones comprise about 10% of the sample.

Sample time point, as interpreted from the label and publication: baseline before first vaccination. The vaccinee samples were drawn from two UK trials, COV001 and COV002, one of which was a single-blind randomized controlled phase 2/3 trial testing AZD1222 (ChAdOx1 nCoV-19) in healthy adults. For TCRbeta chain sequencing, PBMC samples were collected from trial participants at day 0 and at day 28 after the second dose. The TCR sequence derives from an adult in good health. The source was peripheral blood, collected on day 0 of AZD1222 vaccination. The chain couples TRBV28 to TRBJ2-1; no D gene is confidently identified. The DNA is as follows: TGTGCCAGCAGTCCGGATGGTACGTGGAGAGGTTACAATGAGCAGTTCTTC. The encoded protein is CASSPDGTWRGYNEQFF. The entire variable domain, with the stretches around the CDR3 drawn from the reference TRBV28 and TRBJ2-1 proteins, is DVKVTQSSRYLVKRTGEKVFLECVQDMDHENMFWYRQDPGLGLRLIYFSYDVKMKEKGDIPEGYSVSREKKERFSLILESASTNQTSMYLCASSPDGTWRGYNEQFFGPGTRLTVL.